This T cell receptor beta chain was recovered during a study of Ad26.COV2.S vaccination and SARS-CoV-2 variants. Study as a whole: Each vaccinee took Ad26.COV2.S intramuscularly, once or twice 56 days apart.

Specified treatment: over 15 received Ad26.COV2.S at low or high dose, single or two shots; 5 received placebo; per-sample allocation not given. Sample collection was performed on day 63 after the first vaccine or placebo injection. Adults aged 18-55 years in Boston included the donor. An Ad26 vector carrying the Wuhan-strain SARS-CoV-2 spike served as the vaccine. Some clones are missing from TCRdb's copy, which holds only in-frame ones; the method was immunoSEQ multiplex PCR. In the table there are 330,000 or so clones, roughly 90% of which are singletons. The TCR was taken from a person aged 18 to 65 who received the Ad26.COV2.S COVID-19 vaccine or a placebo. Sequences were derived from peripheral blood, sampled in a trial of Ad26.COV2.S vaccine versus placebo.

The CDR3 DNA sequence: TGTGCCAGCAGTCGGACAACTGGAAACACCATATATTTT. Amino acid sequence: CASSRTTGNTIYF. The rearrangement joins TRBV2 to TRBJ1-3, with a tentative D call TRBD1 (5 bases). The CDR3 sequence is 13 residues long. CDR1 is SNHLY, CDR2 FYNNEI, per germline. The V end was cut by 5 bases, the J end by 2 bases, with 7 bases between. Supplemented by reference TRBV2 and TRBJ1-3, the full variable domain reads EPEVTQTPSHQVTQMGQEVILRCVPISNHLYFYWYRQILGQKVEFLVSFYNNEISEKSEIFDDQFSVERPDGSNFTLKIRSTKLEDSAMYFCASSRTTGNTIYFGEGSWLTVV.